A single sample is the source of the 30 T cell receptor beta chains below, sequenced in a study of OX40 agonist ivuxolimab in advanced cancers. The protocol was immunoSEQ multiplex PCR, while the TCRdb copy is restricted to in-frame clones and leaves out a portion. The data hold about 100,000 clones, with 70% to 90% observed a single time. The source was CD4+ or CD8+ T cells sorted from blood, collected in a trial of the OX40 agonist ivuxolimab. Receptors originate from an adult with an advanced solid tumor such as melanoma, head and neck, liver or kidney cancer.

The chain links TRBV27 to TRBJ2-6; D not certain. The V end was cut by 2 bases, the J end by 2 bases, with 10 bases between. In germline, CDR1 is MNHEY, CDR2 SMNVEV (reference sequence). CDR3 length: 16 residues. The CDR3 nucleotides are TGTGCCAGCAGTTTAGAATTTAGGGCTGGGGCCAACGTCCTGACTTTC. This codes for CASSLEFRAGANVLTF.

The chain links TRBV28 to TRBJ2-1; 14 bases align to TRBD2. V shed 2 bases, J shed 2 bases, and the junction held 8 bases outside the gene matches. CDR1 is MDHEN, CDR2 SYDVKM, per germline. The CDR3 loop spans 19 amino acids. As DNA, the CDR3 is TGTGCCAGCAGTTTACCGACAGGGACTAGCGGGGGAACCTACAATGAGCAGTTCTTC. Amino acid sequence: CASSLPTGTSGGTYNEQFF.

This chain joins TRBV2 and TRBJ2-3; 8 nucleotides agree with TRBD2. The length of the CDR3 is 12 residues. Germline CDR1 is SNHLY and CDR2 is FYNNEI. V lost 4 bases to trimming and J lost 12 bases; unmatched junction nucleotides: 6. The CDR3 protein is CASSVAGGRQYF. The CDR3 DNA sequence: TGTGCCAGCAGTGTTGCGGGGGGCCGACAGTATTTT.

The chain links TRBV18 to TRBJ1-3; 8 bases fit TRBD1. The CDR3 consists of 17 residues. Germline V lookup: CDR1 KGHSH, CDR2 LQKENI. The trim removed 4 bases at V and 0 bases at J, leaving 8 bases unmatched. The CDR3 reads CASSHLQGGSSGNTIYF. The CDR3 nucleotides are TGTGCCAGCTCACATCTACAGGGGGGATCCTCTGGAAACACCATATATTTT.

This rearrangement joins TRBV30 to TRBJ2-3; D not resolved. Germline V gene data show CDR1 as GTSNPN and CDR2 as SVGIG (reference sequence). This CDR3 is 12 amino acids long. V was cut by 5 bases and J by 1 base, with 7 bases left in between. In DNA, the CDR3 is TGTGCCTGGGTGGGCCGCACAGATACGCAGTATTTT. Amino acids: CAWVGRTDTQYF.

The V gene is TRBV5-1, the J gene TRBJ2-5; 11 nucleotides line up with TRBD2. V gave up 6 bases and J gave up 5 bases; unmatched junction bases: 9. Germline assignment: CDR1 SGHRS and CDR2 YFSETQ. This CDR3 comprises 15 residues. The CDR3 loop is CASTRWTSGLETQYF. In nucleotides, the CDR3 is TGCGCCAGCACCCGATGGACTAGCGGGTTGGAGACCCAGTACTTC.

The DNA for the CDR3 is TGTGCCAGCAGCCTGGACAGGGGTGCCGGGGAGCTGTTTTTT. Translating it yields CASSLDRGAGELFF. V gene TRBV7-2 combines with J gene TRBJ2-2; 9 bases are a match to TRBD1. With 5 bases clipped from V and 6 bases from J, the junction kept 4 bases outside the gene matches. There are 14 residues in the CDR3. CDR1 and CDR2 (germline): SGHTA, FQGNSA.

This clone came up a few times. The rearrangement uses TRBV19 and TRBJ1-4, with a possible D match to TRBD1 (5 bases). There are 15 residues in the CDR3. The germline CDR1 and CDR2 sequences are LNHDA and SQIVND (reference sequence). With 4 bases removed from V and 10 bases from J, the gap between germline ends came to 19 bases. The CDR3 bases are TGTGCCAGTAGTACCCAGGGACGGTCGGGGGGAAAACTGTTTTTT. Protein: CASSTQGRSGGKLFF.

The CDR3 DNA sequence: TGTGCCAGCAGTGTCGCGGGGGGTTACAATGAGCAGTTCTTC. The encoded protein is CASSVAGGYNEQFF. The chain recombines TRBV6-4 with TRBJ2-1, with 8 bases that match TRBD2. V was pared by 4 bases and J by 4 bases, with 3 bases of the junction left unmatched. The CDR3 extends over 14 amino acids. Germline V gives CDR1 MRHNA, CDR2 SNTAGT.

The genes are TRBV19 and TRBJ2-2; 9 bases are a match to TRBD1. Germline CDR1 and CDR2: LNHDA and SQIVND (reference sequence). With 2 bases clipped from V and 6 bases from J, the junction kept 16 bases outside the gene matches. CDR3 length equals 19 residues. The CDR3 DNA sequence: TGTGCCAGTAGTATACCCCCCTACCGGGACAGGGAAGGCGCCGGGGAGCTGTTTTTT. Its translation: CASSIPPYRDREGAGELFF.

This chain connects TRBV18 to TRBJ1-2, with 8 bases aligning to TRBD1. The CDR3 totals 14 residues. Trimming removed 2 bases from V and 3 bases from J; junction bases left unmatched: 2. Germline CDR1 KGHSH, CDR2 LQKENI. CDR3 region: CASSPKQGDYGYTF. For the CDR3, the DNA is TGTGCCAGCTCACCAAAACAGGGGGACTATGGCTACACCTTC.

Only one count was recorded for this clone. CDR3 in amino acids: CATRPGPTLEQYF. DNA for the CDR3: TGTGCCACCAGGCCCGGACCAACCCTCGAGCAGTACTTC. This rearrangement joins TRBV19 to TRBJ2-7; D gene uncertain. Trimming removed 10 bases at V and 6 bases at J, with 19 bases between. CDR1 and CDR2 (germline): LNHDA, SQIVND (reference sequence). The CDR3 length is 13 residues.

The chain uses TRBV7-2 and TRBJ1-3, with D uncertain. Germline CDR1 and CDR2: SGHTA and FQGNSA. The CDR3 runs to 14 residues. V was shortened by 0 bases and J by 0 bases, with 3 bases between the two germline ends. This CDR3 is CASSLASSGNTIYF. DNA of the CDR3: TGTGCCAGCAGCTTAGCTTCCTCTGGAAACACCATATATTTT.

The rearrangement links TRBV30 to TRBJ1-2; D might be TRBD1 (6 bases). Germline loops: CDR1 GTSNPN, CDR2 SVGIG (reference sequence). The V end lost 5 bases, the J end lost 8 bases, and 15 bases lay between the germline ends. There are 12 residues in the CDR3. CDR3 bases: TGTGCCTGGTATCCTTCAGGGGTGGGCTACACCTTC. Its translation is CAWYPSGVGYTF.

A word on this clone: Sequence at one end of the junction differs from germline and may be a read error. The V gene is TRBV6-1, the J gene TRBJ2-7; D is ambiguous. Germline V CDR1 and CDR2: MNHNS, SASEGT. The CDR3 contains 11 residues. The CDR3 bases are TGTGCCAGCAGTGAAATTTTTTTCTGCATATTC. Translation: CASSEIFFCIF.

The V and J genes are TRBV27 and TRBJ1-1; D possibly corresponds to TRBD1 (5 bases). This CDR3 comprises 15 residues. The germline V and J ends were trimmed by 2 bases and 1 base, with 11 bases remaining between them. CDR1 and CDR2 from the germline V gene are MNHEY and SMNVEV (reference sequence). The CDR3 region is CASSLRGQGNTEAFF. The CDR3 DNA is TGTGCCAGCAGTTTAAGAGGGCAGGGGAACACTGAAGCTTTCTTT.

CDR3 sequence reads: CASSRQGSNEKLFF. CDR3 sequence (DNA): TGTGCCAGCAGTCGGCAGGGGTCAAATGAAAAACTGTTTTTT. The chain carries TRBV27 and TRBJ1-4, with D possibly TRBD1 on 6 matching bases. The germline V and J ends were trimmed by 5 bases and 5 bases, with 12 bases remaining between them. CDR1 is MNHEY and CDR2 is SMNVEV in the germline V gene (reference sequence). This CDR3 has 14 amino acids.

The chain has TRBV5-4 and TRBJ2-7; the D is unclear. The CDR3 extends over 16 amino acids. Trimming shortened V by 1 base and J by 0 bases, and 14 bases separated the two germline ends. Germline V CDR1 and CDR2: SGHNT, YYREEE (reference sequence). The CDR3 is CASSLSGLVGSYEQYF. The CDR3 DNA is TGTGCCAGCAGCTTGTCCGGCCTCGTCGGCTCCTACGAGCAGTACTTC.

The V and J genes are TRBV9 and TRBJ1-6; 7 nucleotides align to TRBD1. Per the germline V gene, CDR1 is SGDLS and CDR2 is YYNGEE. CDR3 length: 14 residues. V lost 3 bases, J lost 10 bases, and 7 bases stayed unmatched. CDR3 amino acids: CASSDGQAGSPLHF. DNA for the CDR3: TGTGCCAGCAGCGATGGACAGGCGGGATCACCCCTCCACTTT.

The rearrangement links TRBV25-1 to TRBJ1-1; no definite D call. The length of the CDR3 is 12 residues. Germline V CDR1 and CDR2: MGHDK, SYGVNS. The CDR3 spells CAAGEGWTEAFF. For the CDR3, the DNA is TGTGCAGCCGGGGAGGGTTGGACTGAAGCTTTCTTT.

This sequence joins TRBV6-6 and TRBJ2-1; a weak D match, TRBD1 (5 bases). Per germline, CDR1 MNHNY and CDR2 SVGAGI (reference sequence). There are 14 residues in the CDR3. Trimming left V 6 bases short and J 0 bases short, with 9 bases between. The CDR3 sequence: CASRQGASYNEQFF. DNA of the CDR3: TGTGCCAGCAGGCAAGGGGCCTCCTACAATGAGCAGTTCTTC.

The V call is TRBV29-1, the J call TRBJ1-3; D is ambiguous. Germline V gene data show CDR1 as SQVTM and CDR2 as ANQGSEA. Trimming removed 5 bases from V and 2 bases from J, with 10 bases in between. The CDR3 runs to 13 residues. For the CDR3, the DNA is TGCAGCGTTAGGAGGGATACTGGAAACACCATATATTTT. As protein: CSVRRDTGNTIYF.

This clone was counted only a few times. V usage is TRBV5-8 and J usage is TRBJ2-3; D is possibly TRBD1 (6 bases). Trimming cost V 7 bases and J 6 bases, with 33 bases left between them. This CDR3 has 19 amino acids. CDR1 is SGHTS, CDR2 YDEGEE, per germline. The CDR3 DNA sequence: TGTGCCAGCCCAGTCGCATTTGTGCCCGGGACATACCCCGACGATACGCAGTATTTT. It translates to CASPVAFVPGTYPDDTQYF.

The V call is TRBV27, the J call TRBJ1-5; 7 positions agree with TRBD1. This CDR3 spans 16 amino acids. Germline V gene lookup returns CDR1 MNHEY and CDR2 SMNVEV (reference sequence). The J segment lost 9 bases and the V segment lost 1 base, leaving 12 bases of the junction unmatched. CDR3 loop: CASSLYSRGWDRPQHF. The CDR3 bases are TGTGCCAGCAGTTTATATTCCAGGGGGTGGGATAGGCCCCAGCATTTT.

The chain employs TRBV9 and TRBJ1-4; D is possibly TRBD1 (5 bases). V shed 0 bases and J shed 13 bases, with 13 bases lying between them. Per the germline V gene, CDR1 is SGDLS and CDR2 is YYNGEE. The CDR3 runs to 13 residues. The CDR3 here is CASSVGPRTRLFF. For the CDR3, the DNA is TGTGCCAGCAGCGTAGGCCCCCGGACAAGACTGTTTTTT.

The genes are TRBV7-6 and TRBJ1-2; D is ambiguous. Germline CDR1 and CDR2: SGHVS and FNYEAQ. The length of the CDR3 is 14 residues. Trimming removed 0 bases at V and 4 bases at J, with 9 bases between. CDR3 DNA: TGTGCCAGCAGCTTAGCAGACTCGGGCTATGGCTACACCTTC. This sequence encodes CASSLADSGYGYTF.

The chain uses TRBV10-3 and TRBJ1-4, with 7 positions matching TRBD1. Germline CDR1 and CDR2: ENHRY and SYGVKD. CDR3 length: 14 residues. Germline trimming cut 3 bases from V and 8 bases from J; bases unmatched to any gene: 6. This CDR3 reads CAISESGQAEKLFF. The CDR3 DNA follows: TGTGCCATCAGTGAATCAGGACAGGCAGAAAAACTGTTTTTT.

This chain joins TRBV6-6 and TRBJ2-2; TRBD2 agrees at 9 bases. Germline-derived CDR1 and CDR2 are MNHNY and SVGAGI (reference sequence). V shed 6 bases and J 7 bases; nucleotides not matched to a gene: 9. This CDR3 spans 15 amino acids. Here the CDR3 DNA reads TGTGCCAGCAGCGGTCTAGCGGGATCAGGCGGGGAGCTGTTTTTT. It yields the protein CASSGLAGSGGELFF.

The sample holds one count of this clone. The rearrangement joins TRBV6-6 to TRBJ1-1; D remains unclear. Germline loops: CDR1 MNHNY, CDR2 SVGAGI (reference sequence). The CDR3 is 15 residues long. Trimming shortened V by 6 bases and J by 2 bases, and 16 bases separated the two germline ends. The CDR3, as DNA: TGTGCCAGCAGCGACGCAGCGGGTAGCAACACTGAAGCTTTCTTT. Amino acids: CASSDAAGSNTEAFF.

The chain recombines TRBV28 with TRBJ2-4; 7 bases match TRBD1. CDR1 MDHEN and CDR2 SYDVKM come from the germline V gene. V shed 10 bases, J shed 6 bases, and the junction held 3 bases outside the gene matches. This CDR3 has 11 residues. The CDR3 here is CAIGTANIQYF. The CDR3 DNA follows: TGTGCCATCGGGACAGCAAACATTCAGTACTTC.